These 8 T cell receptor beta chains were sequenced from one sample in a study of OX40 agonist ivuxolimab in advanced cancers. The protocol was immunoSEQ multiplex PCR, while the TCRdb copy is restricted to in-frame clones and leaves out a portion. The data contain approximately 66,000 clones, 85% of them singletons. Sample: CD4+ or CD8+ T cells sorted from blood, taken in a trial of the OX40 agonist ivuxolimab. The receptor set was obtained from an adult with an advanced solid tumor such as melanoma, head and neck, liver or kidney cancer.

This chain joins TRBV7-3 and TRBJ2-6; no definite D call. CDR3 length equals 16 residues. The V gene's germline CDR1 is SGHTA and CDR2 FQGTGA. Trimming took 1 base from V and 2 from J, leaving 9 bases between them. CDR3 sequence reads: CASSLSGGAGANVLTF. For the CDR3, the DNA is TGTGCCAGCAGCTTAAGCGGCGGTGCTGGGGCCAACGTCCTGACTTTC. The complete variable domain, with remaining parts taken from reference TRBV7-3 and TRBJ2-6, reads GAGVSQTPSNKVTEKGKYVELRCDPISGHTALYWYRQSLGQGPEFLIYFQGTGAADDSGLPNDRFFAVRPEGSVSTLKIQRTERGDSAVYLCASSLSGGAGANVLTFGAGSRLTVL.

This chain joins TRBV4-2 and TRBJ1-2; D ambiguous. There are 15 residues in the CDR3. Deletions cut 0 bases from V and 7 bases from J, with 15 bases between. Germline loops: CDR1 LGHNA, CDR2 YNFKEQ. The CDR3 DNA is TGTGCCAGCAGCCAAGATGCAGGACTTCCCCTTGGCTACACCTTC. Amino acid sequence: CASSQDAGLPLGYTF.

The chain carries TRBV11-3 and TRBJ2-7, with 8 nucleotides matching TRBD1. V was pared by 1 base and J by 3 bases, with 11 bases of the junction left unmatched. This CDR3 has 17 amino acids. Germline assignment: CDR1 SGHNT and CDR2 YENEEA. CDR3 residues: CASSLVGGQGAYYEQYF. DNA of the CDR3: TGTGCCAGCAGCTTAGTGGGCGGCCAGGGGGCCTACTACGAGCAGTACTTC.

The gene calls are TRBV4-1 and TRBJ2-1; 12 bases align to TRBD2. The ends lost 1 base at V and 5 bases at J; junction bases unmatched: 6. Germline assignment: CDR1 MGHRA and CDR2 YSYEKL. The length of the CDR3 is 17 residues. CDR3 region: CASSQGLAGGLHNEQFF. Written as DNA, the CDR3 is TGCGCCAGCAGCCAAGGTCTAGCGGGGGGGCTCCACAATGAGCAGTTCTTC.

This clone was recorded a few times. This sequence joins TRBV9 and TRBJ2-1; 10 bases are a match to TRBD1. Germline CDR1 and CDR2: SGDLS and YYNGEE. The CDR3 contains 15 residues. The J segment lost 9 bases and the V segment lost 5 bases, leaving 11 bases of the junction unmatched. CDR3: CASRATGGGGGEQFF. The CDR3 DNA is TGTGCCAGCAGAGCGACAGGGGGCGGAGGAGGTGAGCAGTTCTTC.

The chain carries TRBV7-8 and TRBJ2-7; the D gene is possibly TRBD2 (6 bases). The CDR3 contains 14 residues. CDR1 SGHVS and CDR2 FQNEAQ come from the germline V gene. V lost 9 bases and J lost 0, with 15 bases in between. CDR3 sequence reads: CASQMGRSSYEQYF. In DNA, the CDR3 is TGTGCCAGTCAGATGGGGAGGAGCTCCTACGAGCAGTACTTC.

The count of this clone is one. This chain uses TRBV4-2 with TRBJ2-2, with 7 nucleotides matching TRBD2. The trim removed 6 bases at V and 6 bases at J, leaving 13 bases unmatched. CDR1 is LGHNA, CDR2 YNFKEQ, per germline. This CDR3 spans 16 amino acids. Written as DNA, the CDR3 is TGTGCCAGCAGGTACAGCCCGGGAGGCGGAGCCGGGGAGCTGTTTTTT. This sequence encodes CASRYSPGGGAGELFF.

To note about this clone: The junction departs from the called germline gene at one end, perhaps through a read error. The CDR3 DNA follows: TGTGCCAGCAGGGAAGACAGGGGCGGCAACTATGGCTACACCTTC. Protein product: CASREDRGGNYGYTF. The genes are TRBV6-1 and TRBJ1-2; 8 bases map to TRBD1. The CDR3 covers 15 residues. Germline CDR1 reads MNHNS; CDR2 reads SASEGT.